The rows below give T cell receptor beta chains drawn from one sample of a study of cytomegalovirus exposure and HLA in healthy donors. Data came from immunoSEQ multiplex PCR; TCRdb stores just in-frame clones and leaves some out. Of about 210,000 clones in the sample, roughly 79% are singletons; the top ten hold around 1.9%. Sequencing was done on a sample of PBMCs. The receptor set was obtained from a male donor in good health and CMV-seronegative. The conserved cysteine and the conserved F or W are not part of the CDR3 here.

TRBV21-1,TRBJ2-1,ASSKAGGNEQF
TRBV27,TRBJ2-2,ASSLWAANTGELF
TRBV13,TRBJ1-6,ASSLRGHSPLH
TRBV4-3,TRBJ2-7,ASSQKWDSPYEQY
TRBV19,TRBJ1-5,ASSPNPRTAYSNQPQH
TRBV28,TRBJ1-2,ASGRDRGRGPGGYT
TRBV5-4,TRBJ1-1,ASSSRGQGVPEAF
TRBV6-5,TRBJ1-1,ASSPNSQENTEAF
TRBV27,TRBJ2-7,ASSLRVAGGSYEQY
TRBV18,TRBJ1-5,ASSLDRGDQPQH
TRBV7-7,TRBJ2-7,ASGIAGGDFEQY